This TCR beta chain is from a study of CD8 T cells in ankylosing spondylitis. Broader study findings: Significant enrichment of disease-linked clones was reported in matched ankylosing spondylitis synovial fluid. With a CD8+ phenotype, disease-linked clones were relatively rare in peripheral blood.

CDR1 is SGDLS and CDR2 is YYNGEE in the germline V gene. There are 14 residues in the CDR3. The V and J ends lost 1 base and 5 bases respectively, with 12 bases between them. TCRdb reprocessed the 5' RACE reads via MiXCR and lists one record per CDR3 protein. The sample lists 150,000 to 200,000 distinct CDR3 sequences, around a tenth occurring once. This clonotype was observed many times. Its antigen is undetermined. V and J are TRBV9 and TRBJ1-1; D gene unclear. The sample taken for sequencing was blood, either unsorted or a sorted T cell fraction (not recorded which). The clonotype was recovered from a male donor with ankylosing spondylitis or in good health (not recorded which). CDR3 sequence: CASSVLRVGTEAFF. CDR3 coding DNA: TGTGCCAGCAGCGTACTAAGGGTAGGGACTGAAGCTTTCTTT.